The 11 T cell receptor beta chains below were found in one sample sequenced in a study of response to subunit inactivated influenza vaccine (dated by TCRdb to 2017 to 2018). Library method: RT-PCR. TCRdb records Illumina HiSeq 2500 as the sequencer. The public reads were run again by TCRdb, first through fastp at Q25 and then through MiXCR, and only productive beta chains were kept. CDR3 protein sequences are deduplicated, and each keeps its most common genes and DNA. Counted in this sample were about 310,000 distinct CDR3 sequences; just over 20% of them appeared once. The ten largest clones capture more than 8.5% of the sample. The sequencing used PBMCs from blood, collected less than 22 months after vaccination. The receptors derive from a man between 50 and 75 years old who received an inactivated influenza vaccine. Donor details come from another sample of the same person, matched by shared clones.

This chain uses TRBV11-1 with TRBJ2-7; no reliable D call. Trimming took off 0 bases at V and 3 bases at J, with 9 bases between the two ends. The CDR3 consists of 14 residues. In germline, CDR1 is SGHAT, CDR2 FQDESV (reference sequence). CDR3 sequence: CASSLALLDYEQYF. CDR3 DNA: TGTGCCAGCAGCTTAGCTCTTCTTGACTACGAGCAGTACTTC.

The chain employs TRBV24-1 and TRBJ1-2, with D unclear. Trimming stripped 4 bases from V and 8 bases from J, with 10 bases between. Germline values: CDR1 KGHDR, CDR2 SFDVKD. The CDR3 is 12 residues long. For the CDR3, the DNA is TGTGCCACCAGTGACCCCACCGTCGGCTACACCTTC. Protein sequence: CATSDPTVGYTF.

In DNA, the CDR3 is TGTGCCAGCAGTGAATACGACAGACCCTATGGCTACACCTTC. This sequence encodes CASSEYDRPYGYTF. This chain connects TRBV25-1 to TRBJ1-2, with a weak D call TRBD1 (5 bases). With 0 bases removed from V and 4 bases from J, the gap between germline ends came to 9 bases. CDR1 and CDR2 from the germline V gene are MGHDK and SYGVNS. The CDR3 totals 14 residues.

There are many counts of this clonotype. The chain recombines TRBV5-6 with TRBJ2-1, with 9 bases aligning to TRBD2. The ends lost 1 base at V and 2 bases at J; junction bases unmatched: 1. The CDR3 contains 15 residues. CDR1 is SGHDT and CDR2 is YYEEEE in the germline V gene. CDR3 DNA sequence: TGTGCCAGCAGCTTGCCTAGCGGGGCCTACAATGAGCAGTTCTTC. Encoded protein: CASSLPSGAYNEQFF.

This chain links TRBV28 with TRBJ1-1, with D unresolved. Looked up from germline, CDR1 is MDHEN and CDR2 is SYDVKM. CDR3 size: 14 residues. Trimming removed 8 bases at V and 0 bases at J, with 13 bases between. The CDR3 spells CASQPGGVNTEAFF. CDR3 bases: TGTGCCAGCCAACCCGGTGGGGTGAACACTGAAGCTTTCTTT. The complete variable domain, with remaining parts taken from reference TRBV28 and TRBJ1-1, reads DVKVTQSSRYLVKRTGEKVFLECVQDMDHENMFWYRQDPGLGLRLIYFSYDVKMKEKGDIPEGYSVSREKKERFSLILESASTNQTSMYLCASQPGGVNTEAFFGQGTRLTVV.

The rearrangement uses TRBV12-3 or TRBV12-4 and TRBJ1-3; 7 bases align to TRBD1. The CDR3 totals 13 residues. With V trimmed by 6 bases and J by 5 bases, 4 bases remained unmatched. The CDR3 DNA sequence: TGTGCCAGCAGGGAGACAGGGAGAAACACCATATATTTT. The encoded protein is CASRETGRNTIYF.

The chain combines TRBV12-3 or TRBV12-4 with TRBJ2-1, with D possibly TRBD2 on 6 matching bases. Trimming stripped 2 bases from V and 0 bases from J, with 11 bases between. The CDR3 extends over 16 amino acids. CDR3 in amino acids: CASSLKPGVSYNEQFF. As DNA, the CDR3 is TGTGCCAGCAGTTTAAAACCGGGGGTCTCCTACAATGAGCAGTTCTTC.

This clonotype was recorded a few times. J is TRBJ1-5 and V is TRBV19; D gene unclear. Germline V gene sequence: CDR1 LNHDA, CDR2 SQIVND (reference sequence). The CDR3 spans 16 residues. Trimming cost V 7 bases and J 5 bases, with 21 bases left between them. CDR3 nucleotide sequence: TGTGCCAGTACGAAATTTGGGGAGATGGACGATCAGCCCCAGCATTTT. Residues: CASTKFGEMDDQPQHF.

DNA of the CDR3: TGTGCCACCAGCAGAGATTTATACACAGGGGTCACCGGGGAGCTGTTTTTT. It is translated as CATSRDLYTGVTGELFF. This sequence joins TRBV15 and TRBJ2-2, with TRBD1 matching 7 bases. Looked up from germline, CDR1 is LNHNV and CDR2 is YYDKDF (reference sequence). V lost 0 bases, J lost 4 bases, and 8 bases stayed unmatched. This CDR3 is built from 17 residues.

V is TRBV20-1 and J is TRBJ1-6, with 8 nucleotides matching TRBD1. Germline-derived CDR1 and CDR2 are DFQATT and SNEGSKA (reference sequence). V was pared by 5 bases and J by 10 bases, with 10 bases of the junction left unmatched. The CDR3 is made up of 14 amino acids. The CDR3 loop reads CSAAGQAGISPLHF. The CDR3 nucleotides read TGCAGTGCTGCGGGACAGGCCGGTATATCACCCCTCCACTTT.

This clonotype was recorded a few times. CDR3 in amino acids: CASKPPGTGFITGELFF. Written as DNA, the CDR3 is TGTGCCAGCAAACCCCCCGGGACAGGGTTCATCACCGGGGAGCTGTTTTTT. The chain combines TRBV12-3 or TRBV12-4 with TRBJ2-2; 9 nucleotides match TRBD1. V gave up 7 bases and J gave up 4 bases; unmatched junction bases: 13. There are 17 residues in the CDR3.